This T cell receptor (beta chain) was captured by sequencing in a study of early T cells in non-severe SARS-CoV-2 infection. About the research overall: The sequenced material was bulk RNA from unsorted whole blood, and its chains were unpaired. General observations from the study: A preference for anti-spike CD8 responses marked VDJdb matching, which missed private and CD4 specificities.

Individual cDNA molecules received unique molecular identifiers. TCRdb analysed the 5' RACE reads with MiXCR anew, one entry per CDR3 protein. The data hold about 64,000 distinct CDR3 sequences, with 10% to 15% observed a single time. For this clonotype: What it binds is not known.

This TCR was sampled from an adult who was a healthcare worker with PCR-confirmed SARS-CoV-2 infection or an uninfected control (not recorded which). The sample was whole blood.

The CDR3 here is CSASPNRQGYEQYF. Written as DNA, the CDR3 is TGCAGTGCTAGCCCCAATAGACAGGGTTACGAGCAGTACTTC. The V call is TRBV20-1, the J call TRBJ2-7, with 7 bases aligning to TRBD1. This CDR3 contains 14 residues. V dropped 3 bases and J dropped 4; count of bases not matched to a gene: 9. CDR1 and CDR2 (germline): DFQATT, SNEGSKA (reference sequence).